What follows describes a single T cell receptor beta chain. Its target is unknown. Additional DNA sequences in this sample encode the identical CDR3. These data are taken from a study of cytomegalovirus exposure and HLA in healthy donors. General study points: In an earlier analysis, in 620 or so donors, most V segments appeared productive either ~90% or ~30% of the time. It has been reported that TCR beta sequences accurately predicted the HLA-A and HLA-B alleles of most subjects.

The V and J ends lost 0 bases and 5 bases, in that order; junction bases with no gene match: 4. Germline V gene data show CDR1 as SGHRS and CDR2 as YFSETQ. CDR3 length: 15 amino acids. The PCR was carried out with 60 Vbeta primers and 13 Jbeta primers. Method: immunoSEQ multiplex PCR; TCRdb's copy keeps in-frame clones and lacks some. The sample has approximately 100,000 clones; around 10% are singletons. The TCR comes from a man between 50 and 59 years old in good health and CMV-seropositive. Sequencing input: PBMCs. The chain carries TRBV5-1 and TRBJ2-2; 7 positions match TRBD1. CDR3 amino acids: CASSLDRGPTGELFF. The CDR3 bases are TGCGCCAGCAGCTTGGACAGGGGACCTACCGGGGAGCTGTTTTTT. Full variable domain (missing parts from reference TRBV5-1 and TRBJ2-2): KAGVTQTPRYLIKTRGQQVTLSCSPISGHRSVSWYQQTPGQGLQFLFEYFSETQRNKGNFPGRFSGRQFSNSRSEMNVSTLELGDSALYLCASSLDRGPTGELFFGEGSRLTVL.